This T cell receptor (beta chain) was profiled in a study of blood T cells in healthy people across ages. Study-level results: CMV infection status of these donors was not known.

Together with a sample-barcoded 5' primer, a J-beta primer mix was included in a second PCR lasting about 7 to 11 cycles. TCRdb independently ran MiXCR on the 5' RACE reads; one entry per CDR3 protein. Of about 1.5 million distinct CDR3 sequences listed, roughly two fifths are singletons. As concerns this clonotype: Antigen specificity is unknown.

Caucasian individuals from Russia who were healthy and aged roughly 6 to 90 acted as donors. Every sample gave at least 6 micrograms of total RNA when it was extracted. Source material: blood. The sequence was collected from a woman under 30 in good health.

CDR3 protein: CASSLILNEVRGQGQYF. In DNA form, the CDR3 reads TGTGCCAGCAGCTTAATACTTAACGAAGTCAGGGGGCAGGGCCAGTACTTC. The V call is TRBV7-8, the J call TRBJ2-5; TRBD1 agrees at 8 bases. Germline CDR1 is SGHVS and CDR2 is FQNEAQ. J was trimmed by 10 bases and V by 2 bases; bases with no gene match: 18. The CDR3 consists of 17 residues. Drawing the rest from reference TRBV7-8 and TRBJ2-5, the complete variable domain is GAGVSQSPRYKVAKRGQDVALRCDPISGHVSLFWYQQALGQGPEFLTYFQNEAQLDKSGLPSDRFFAERPEGSVSTLKIQRTQQEDSAVYLCASSLILNEVRGQGQYFGPGTRLLVL.